This entry lists 30 T cell receptor beta chains sequenced from one sample in a study of shared clonotypes between healthy human individuals. Profiled with immunoSEQ multiplex PCR; TCRdb holds only in-frame clones, not every one. The sample yields over 400,000 clones, 81% seen once. Material: PBMCs. The receptor source for this set is a middle-aged woman in good health. Some clones in this sample may be carry-over from other donors' samples.

This rearrangement joins TRBV15 to TRBJ2-5; no reliable D call. Deletions cut 0 bases from V and 2 bases from J, with 7 bases between. The CDR3 is made up of 14 amino acids. The germline gives CDR1 LNHNV, CDR2 YYDKDF (reference sequence). CDR3 nucleotide sequence: TGTGCCACCAGCAGAGATATGGTGCAAGAGACCCAGTACTTC. This sequence encodes CATSRDMVQETQYF.

This clone was found a few times. The V call is TRBV25-1, the J call TRBJ2-7, with TRBD2 identical over 8 bases. Germline trimming cut 8 bases from V and 1 base from J; bases unmatched to any gene: 10. Germline CDR1 reads MGHDK; CDR2 reads SYGVNS. The CDR3 is 15 residues long. The CDR3 reads CASWGPGLESYEQYF. DNA of the CDR3: TGTGCCAGCTGGGGTCCGGGACTAGAATCCTACGAGCAGTACTTC.

The chain carries TRBV15 and TRBJ2-5; 10 nucleotides align to TRBD2. J was trimmed by 5 bases and V by 0 bases; bases with no gene match: 3. The CDR3 covers 15 residues. The V gene's germline CDR1 is LNHNV and CDR2 YYDKDF (reference sequence). In DNA form, the CDR3 reads TGTGCCACCAGCAGAGAAAGCGGGAGGGGGGAGACCCAGTACTTC. Residues: CATSRESGRGETQYF.

The chain joins TRBV27 to TRBJ1-2; the D is unclear. The germline V gene encodes CDR1 MNHEY and CDR2 SMNVEV (reference sequence). V lost 4 bases, J lost 7 bases, and 13 bases lay in between. This CDR3 spans 13 amino acids. The CDR3 sequence: CASSSTAISGYTF. Here the CDR3 DNA reads TGTGCCAGCAGTTCCACGGCCATTTCTGGCTACACCTTC.

The chain is built from TRBV15 and TRBJ2-7; D is undetermined. The V gene's germline CDR1 is LNHNV and CDR2 YYDKDF (reference sequence). Trimming removed 0 bases at V and 4 bases at J, with 7 bases between. This CDR3 contains 13 residues. The chain's CDR3 is CATSRDKGYEQYF. The CDR3, as DNA: TGTGCCACCAGCAGAGATAAAGGGTACGAGCAGTACTTC.

With regard to this clone: With a far larger clone one base away, a read error is the likely cause. The chain employs TRBV18 and TRBJ1-1; 11 bases map to TRBD1. The germline V gene has CDR1 KGHSH and CDR2 LQKENI. This CDR3 has 16 amino acids. CDR3 loop: CASSPMGTGGDTEALF. CDR3 nucleotide sequence: TGTGCCAGCTCACCCATGGGGACAGGGGGGGATACTGAAGCTCTCTTT.

In DNA form, the CDR3 reads TGTGCCAGCAGTCCAACCTGGACTAGCGTCACCTACAATGAGCAGTTCTTC. Its protein product is CASSPTWTSVTYNEQFF. The V and J genes are TRBV27 and TRBJ2-1; TRBD2 agrees at 9 bases. V was pared by 5 bases and J by 2 bases, with 10 bases of the junction left unmatched. The CDR3 sequence is 17 residues long. Germline assignment: CDR1 MNHEY and CDR2 SMNVEV (reference sequence).

This clone was observed once. The chain couples TRBV27 to TRBJ2-7, with 9 positions matching TRBD1. Germline-derived CDR1 and CDR2 are MNHEY and SMNVEV (reference sequence). The CDR3 runs 15 residues. Losses at the gene ends were 5 bases for V and 3 bases for J; bases not matched to a gene: 8. The CDR3 here is CASSSYGTGYYEQYF. As DNA, the CDR3 is TGTGCCAGCAGTAGTTACGGGACAGGGTACTACGAGCAGTACTTC.

The chain couples TRBV6-6 to TRBJ2-3; D might be TRBD2 (6 bases). This CDR3 contains 15 residues. In germline, CDR1 is MNHNY, CDR2 SVGAGI (reference sequence). V was cut by 4 bases and J by 3 bases, with 14 bases left in between. CDR3 residues: CASSLGIAETDTQYF. CDR3 nucleotide sequence: TGTGCCAGCAGTTTAGGTATAGCGGAAACAGATACGCAGTATTTT.

As for this clone: This CDR3 fails to terminate in the conserved phenylalanine or tryptophan, so it likely reflects a read error. This chain links TRBV30 with TRBJ1-2, with 7 bases that match TRBD1. V dropped 0 bases and J dropped 3; count of bases not matched to a gene: 10. Germline CDR1 is GTSNPN and CDR2 is SVGIG (reference sequence). The CDR3 length is 16 residues. The CDR3 DNA reads TGTGCCTGGAGTGTCAACACACAGGGGACTCACTATGGCTACACCTTA. Translated: CAWSVNTQGTHYGYTL.

This rearrangement joins TRBV5-5 to TRBJ2-7, with 11 bases matching TRBD2. CDR1 and CDR2 from the germline V gene are SGHKS and YYEKEE (reference sequence). With 2 bases clipped from V and 4 bases from J, the junction kept 20 bases outside the gene matches. The CDR3 has 20 amino acids. The CDR3 protein is CASSFSGRAFNFTRWYEQYF. CDR3 DNA sequence: TGTGCCAGCAGCTTTAGCGGGAGGGCCTTCAATTTTACTAGGTGGTACGAGCAGTACTTC.

The chain recombines TRBV28 with TRBJ1-2, with TRBD1 matching over 11 bases. Trimming at V came to 5 bases and at J to 3 bases, leaving 8 bases not matched to a gene. The length of the CDR3 is 16 residues. Looked up from germline, CDR1 is MDHEN and CDR2 is SYDVKM. This CDR3 is CASSLGGGQGDYGYTF. For the CDR3, the DNA is TGTGCCAGCAGTCTAGGAGGGGGACAGGGGGACTATGGCTACACCTTC.

The chain is built from TRBV7-9 and TRBJ2-2; D is ambiguous. The CDR3 spans 14 residues. Trimming removed 0 bases from V and 6 bases from J, with 8 bases in between. Germline-derived CDR1 and CDR2 are SEHNR and FQNEAQ (reference sequence). In nucleotides, the CDR3 is TGTGCCAGCAGCTTAGCGGCAGATGCCGGGGAGCTGTTTTTT. Protein product: CASSLAADAGELFF. Together with reference TRBV7-9 and TRBJ2-2, the CDR3 gives the full variable domain: DTGVSQNPRHKITKRGQNVTFRCDPISEHNRLYWYRQTLGQGPEFLTYFQNEAQLEKSRLLSDRFSAERPKGSFSTLEIQRTEQGDSAMYLCASSLAADAGELFFGEGSRLTVL.

This chain connects TRBV14 to TRBJ2-7; D not certain. The germline CDR1 and CDR2 sequences are SGHDN and FVKESK. V was trimmed by 4 bases and J by 2 bases, leaving 12 bases between them. The CDR3 is 14 residues long. CDR3 nucleotides: TGTGCCAGCAGCCCCTTTTATCCCCCCTACGAGCAGTACTTC. Its protein product is CASSPFYPPYEQYF. The full variable domain, its missing parts supplied by reference TRBV14 and TRBJ2-7, is EAGVTQFPSHSVIEKGQTVTLRCDPISGHDNLYWYRRVMGKEIKFLLHFVKESKQDESGMPNNRFLAERTGGTYSTLKVQPAELEDSGVYFCASSPFYPPYEQYFGPGTRLTVT.

About this clone itself: A far larger clone lies a single base away; this is likely a read error. The chain links TRBV28 to TRBJ1-2, with a tentative D call TRBD1 (5 bases). The ends were cut back, 6 bases at V and 0 bases at J, with 14 bases in the middle. The germline CDR1 and CDR2 sequences are MDHEN and SYDVKM. The CDR3 covers 15 residues. CDR3: CASSRQLRANYGYTF. The CDR3 nucleotides are TGTGCCAGCAGCCGACAGCTTCGCGCTAACTATGGCTACACCTTC.

The chain uses TRBV10-1 and TRBJ2-7; weak D call: TRBD2 (6 bases). V was pared by 0 bases and J by 9 bases, with 12 bases between. The CDR3 runs to 13 residues. Germline-derived CDR1 and CDR2 are WNHNN and SYGVQD (reference sequence). CDR3 amino acids: CASSESGGLRQYF. CDR3 nucleotides: TGCGCCAGCAGTGAGTCGGGGGGTCTACGGCAGTACTTC.

This clone turned up a few times. V usage is TRBV27 and J usage is TRBJ2-3, with a weak D call TRBD2 (5 bases). Trimming took 6 bases from V and 3 from J, leaving 7 bases between them. Germline CDR1 reads MNHEY; CDR2 reads SMNVEV (reference sequence). The CDR3 is made up of 12 amino acids. CDR3 region: CASSRGTDTQYF. The CDR3 bases are TGTGCCAGCAGCCGAGGGACAGATACGCAGTATTTT.

In regard to this clone: It differs at one base from a far larger clone, so likely a read error. This chain connects TRBV2 to TRBJ1-5, with D possibly being TRBD1 (6 bases). The CDR3 has 14 residues. Germline V gene data show CDR1 as SNHLY and CDR2 as FYNNEI. V lost 4 bases, J lost 12 bases, and 19 bases lay in between. CDR3: CASSGQAEYGHQHF. The CDR3 DNA reads TGTGCCAGCAGTGGACAGGCCGAATATGGGCACCAGCATTTT.

This chain joins TRBV15 and TRBJ2-7; 8 nucleotides agree with TRBD1. Germline-derived CDR1 and CDR2 are LNHNV and YYDKDF (reference sequence). This CDR3 is 15 amino acids long. V was pared by 0 bases and J by 3 bases, with 4 bases of the junction left unmatched. The CDR3 coding sequence is TGTGCCACCAGCAGAGAATTACAGGGGGTCTACGAGCAGTACTTC. It translates to CATSRELQGVYEQYF.

The CDR3 spells CASSAQISTGELFF. The CDR3 DNA sequence: TGTGCCAGCAGCGCGCAGATATCCACCGGGGAGCTGTTTTTT. V gene TRBV7-2 combines with J gene TRBJ2-2; D not resolved. CDR1 is SGHTA and CDR2 is FQGNSA in the germline V gene. The ends were cut back, 5 bases at V and 4 bases at J, with 11 bases in the middle. The CDR3 is made up of 14 amino acids.

This sequence joins TRBV7-9 and TRBJ2-1; 14 nucleotides align to TRBD2. CDR3 length: 16 amino acids. Trimming removed 5 bases from V and 9 bases from J; junction bases left unmatched: 9. CDR1 is SEHNR, CDR2 FQNEAQ, per germline (reference sequence). This CDR3 is CASSTPGLAGVAEQFF. CDR3 in DNA: TGTGCCAGCAGCACCCCGGGACTAGCGGGAGTGGCTGAGCAGTTCTTC. Drawing the rest from reference TRBV7-9 and TRBJ2-1, the complete variable domain is DTGVSQNPRHKITKRGQNVTFRCDPISEHNRLYWYRQTLGQGPEFLTYFQNEAQLEKSRLLSDRFSAERPKGSFSTLEIQRTEQGDSAMYLCASSTPGLAGVAEQFFGPGTRLTVL.

The genes are TRBV7-8 and TRBJ2-1; a possible D gene is TRBD2 (6 bases). The V and J ends lost 1 base and 9 bases respectively, with 16 bases between them. The CDR3 spans 15 residues. Per the germline V gene, CDR1 is SGHVS and CDR2 is FQNEAQ. As DNA, the CDR3 is TGTGCCAGCAGCTTAGGGGGCGCGGGATACGGTGAGCAGTTCTTC. The encoded protein is CASSLGGAGYGEQFF.

For this clone: Distinct nucleotide sequences in the sample also encode this CDR3. The chain has TRBV7-3 and TRBJ1-1; the D is unclear. There are 13 residues in the CDR3. The germline V gene has CDR1 SGHTA and CDR2 FQGTGA. The V and J ends lost 5 bases and 1 base respectively, with 8 bases between them. Written as DNA, the CDR3 is TGTGCCAGCAGCCGTGACGGGAACACTGAAGCTTTCTTT. It encodes CASSRDGNTEAFF.

The chain joins TRBV11-2 to TRBJ2-1, with 10 positions matching TRBD1. CDR1 SGHAT and CDR2 FQNNGV come from the germline V gene. This CDR3 region has 14 residues. The V gene end was trimmed by 0 bases and the J gene end by 10 bases; junction bases not matched to a gene: 3. The CDR3 protein is CASSLETGGLEQFF. In DNA, the CDR3 is TGTGCCAGCAGCTTAGAGACAGGGGGCCTGGAGCAGTTCTTC.

The chain is built from TRBV11-2 and TRBJ2-7, with a possible D match to TRBD2 (5 bases). V lost 3 bases and J 7 bases, leaving 13 bases between the germline ends. The germline CDR1 and CDR2 sequences are SGHAT and FQNNGV. The CDR3 has 13 residues. The CDR3 DNA sequence: TGTGCCAGCAGCTTGGGAGATGAACGGGAGCAGTACTTC. It codes for CASSLGDEREQYF. Full variable domain (remainder filled in from reference TRBV11-2 and TRBJ2-7): EAGVAQSPRYKIIEKRQSVAFWCNPISGHATLYWYQQILGQGPKLLIQFQNNGVVDDSQLPKDRFSAERLKGVDSTLKIQPAKLEDSAVYLCASSLGDEREQYFGPGTRLTVT.

Details on this clone: A much larger clone differs by one base, so this may be a read error. The V and J genes are TRBV19 and TRBJ2-2; tentative D call: TRBD2 (6 bases). This CDR3 is built from 14 residues. Deletions cut 11 bases from V and 7 bases from J, with 20 bases between. Germline CDR1 is LNHDA and CDR2 is SQIVND (reference sequence). The CDR3: CAGCPMGGVGELFF. CDR3 nucleotide sequence: TGTGCCGGTTGCCCGATGGGGGGAGTCGGGGAGCTGTTTTTT.

CDR3 region: CASSDPTVTLLYF. In DNA form, the CDR3 reads TGTGCCAGCAGCGACCCGACAGTTACCCTATTGTACTTC. The V gene is TRBV9, the J gene TRBJ2-5; maybe TRBD1 (5 bases). This CDR3 comprises 13 residues. V was shortened by 3 bases and J by 13 bases, with 19 bases between the two germline ends. Germline lookup yields CDR1 SGDLS and CDR2 YYNGEE. Full variable domain (remainder filled in from reference TRBV9 and TRBJ2-5): DSGVTQTPKHLITATGQRVTLRCSPRSGDLSVYWYQQSLDQGLQFLIQYYNGEERAKGNILERFSAQQFPDLHSELNLSSLELGDSALYFCASSDPTVTLLYFGPGTRLLVL.

The V call is TRBV30, the J call TRBJ2-2, with 11 bases lining up with TRBD2. The germline V gene encodes CDR1 GTSNPN and CDR2 SVGIG (reference sequence). V lost 5 bases, J lost 6 bases, and 17 bases stayed unmatched. This CDR3 contains 18 residues. CDR3 DNA sequence: TGTGCCTGGGAAACCGGGACTAGCGGTTCTCTGGGGGCCGGGGAGCTGTTTTTT. Translation gives CAWETGTSGSLGAGELFF.

This clone was recorded once. The chain joins TRBV5-6 to TRBJ2-2; D might be TRBD1 (6 bases). Germline-derived CDR1 and CDR2 are SGHDT and YYEEEE. The CDR3 consists of 15 residues. V was shortened by 1 base and J by 3 bases, with 10 bases between the two germline ends. CDR3 in DNA: TGTGCCAGCAGCTTGCCCACAGGGTACACCGGGGAGCTGTTTTTT. It yields the protein CASSLPTGYTGELFF.

This chain links TRBV19 with TRBJ2-7; TRBD2 matches at 13 bases. Germline CDR1 LNHDA, CDR2 SQIVND (reference sequence). Trimming took 7 bases from V and 6 from J; bases not matched to a gene: 6. The CDR3 runs to 14 residues. The CDR3 is CASIGLAGVGEQYF. The CDR3, as DNA: TGTGCCAGTATAGGACTAGCGGGAGTTGGCGAGCAGTACTTC.